Listed here is a single T cell receptor beta chain. The antigen is unknown. These data originate in a study of CD8+ T cells in alopecia areata. Across the study: Percent affected scalp area, the SALT score, rated treated patients' severity.

Extraction of RNA preceded its reverse transcription into cDNA, which served as the sequencing template. Libraries were prepared by immunoSEQ multiplex PCR; TCRdb keeps only in-frame clonotypes and omits some of them. The sample carries around 150,000 clones, around three fifths recorded once. Germline V gene lookup returns CDR1 SNHLY and CDR2 FYNNEI. V was clipped by 8 bases and J by 2 bases; unmatched bases: 7. This CDR3 has 15 amino acids. As for treatment: oral pan-JAK inhibitor, 5-10 mg twice daily. Alopecia areata patients had lesional scalp punch biopsies and peripheral blood taken from them. Study results and limitations: Sequencing of scalp samples also captures resident alphabeta T cells of normal skin. Among the 100 top clones, expanded CD8+ clones, like scalp clonality, were significantly decreased by tofacitinib.

Source: CD4+ T cells sorted from blood, taken at week 4, from a patient treated with tofacitinib. This clonotype was obtained from a human donor with alopecia areata. The chain links TRBV2 to TRBJ2-2; TRBD1 matches at 8 bases. The CDR3 here is CASERTGSNTGELFF. CDR3 nucleotides: TGTGCCAGCGAACGGACAGGGAGTAACACCGGGGAGCTGTTTTTT.